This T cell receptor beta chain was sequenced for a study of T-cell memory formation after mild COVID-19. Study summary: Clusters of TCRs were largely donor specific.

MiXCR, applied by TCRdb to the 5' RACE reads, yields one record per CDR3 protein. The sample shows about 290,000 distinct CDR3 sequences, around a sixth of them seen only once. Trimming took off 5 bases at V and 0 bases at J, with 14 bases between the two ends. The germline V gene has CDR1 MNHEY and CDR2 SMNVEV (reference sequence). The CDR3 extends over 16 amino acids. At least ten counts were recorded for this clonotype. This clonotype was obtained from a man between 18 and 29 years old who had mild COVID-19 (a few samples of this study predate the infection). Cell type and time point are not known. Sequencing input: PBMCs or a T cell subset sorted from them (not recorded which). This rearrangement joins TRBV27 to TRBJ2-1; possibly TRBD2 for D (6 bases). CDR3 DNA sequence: TGTGCCAGCAGTGGGGCCCGGCGGGGCTCCTACAATGAGCAGTTCTTC. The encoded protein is CASSGARRGSYNEQFF.